The 28 T cell receptor beta chains below were found in one sample sequenced in a study of CD8+CD57+ T cells in acquired aplastic anemia (dated by TCRdb to the late 2010s). Flow cytometry had shown CD8+CD57+ cell expansion in the patients selected for sequencing. For sequencing, an Illumina HiSeq 2000 was employed. TCR beta VDJ combination and CDR3 sequence profiling used genomic DNA as the template. The raw public reads went through TCRdb reprocessing: fastp at Q25, MiXCR clone calling, in-frame beta chains kept. Entries that share a CDR3 protein sequence are merged under the most common genes and DNA. For this sample there are 150,000 to 180,000 distinct CDR3 sequences; about 52% appear just once. The top ten clones comprise less than 15% of the sample. The sample consisted of sorted CD4+, CD8+, or CD8+CD57+ T cells (not recorded which) from PBMCs. These receptors came from a human donor with aplastic anemia.

This rearrangement joins TRBV9 to TRBJ1-6, with 8 bases matching TRBD1. J gave up 8 bases and V 4 bases, and 8 bases lay outside the gene matches. This CDR3 spans 15 amino acids. Germline CDR1 is SGDLS and CDR2 is YYNGEE. CDR3 sequence (DNA): TGTGCCAGCAGCAGACGGACAGGGTTGGATTCACCCCTCCACTTT. Translated, it gives CASSRRTGLDSPLHF. Based on the CDR3 plus reference TRBV9 and TRBJ1-6, the full variable domain is DSGVTQTPKHLITATGQRVTLRCSPRSGDLSVYWYQQSLDQGLQFLIQYYNGEERAKGNILERFSAQQFPDLHSELNLSSLELGDSALYFCASSRRTGLDSPLHFGNGTRLTVT.

The chain links TRBV15 to TRBJ1-2; maybe TRBD1 (6 bases). Germline CDR1 reads LNHNV; CDR2 reads YYDKDF (reference sequence). Trimming took off 6 bases at V and 3 bases at J, with 11 bases between the two ends. The CDR3 totals 13 residues. Here the CDR3 DNA reads TGTGCCACCAGTAACAGGGTGGACTATGGCTACACCTTC. Protein product: CATSNRVDYGYTF.

This chain connects TRBV2 to TRBJ1-3; a weak D match, TRBD1 (6 bases). Germline V gene data show CDR1 as SNHLY and CDR2 as FYNNEI. CDR3 length: 13 residues. V was cut by 8 bases and J by 2 bases, with 10 bases left in between. CDR3 bases: TGTGCCAGCCAACAGGGAACTGGAAACACCATATATTTT. Its protein product is CASQQGTGNTIYF.

The table lists this clonotype with many counts. The V call is TRBV9, the J call TRBJ2-3, with 7 bases fitting TRBD2. Germline values: CDR1 SGDLS, CDR2 YYNGEE. Trimming at V came to 3 bases and at J to 7 bases, leaving 8 bases not matched to a gene. This CDR3 region has 14 residues. DNA of the CDR3: TGTGCCAGCAGCGGTACTAGCGAAGGGTATACGCAGTATTTT. Protein product: CASSGTSEGYTQYF. Filled out from reference TRBV9 and TRBJ2-3, the complete variable domain reads DSGVTQTPKHLITATGQRVTLRCSPRSGDLSVYWYQQSLDQGLQFLIQYYNGEERAKGNILERFSAQQFPDLHSELNLSSLELGDSALYFCASSGTSEGYTQYFGPGTRLTVL.

This clonotype was detected many times. The CDR3 DNA sequence: TGCAGCATACAAGGGGCACCGGGCTCTGGGGCCAACGTCCTGACTTTC. Translation gives CSIQGAPGSGANVLTF. The V gene is TRBV29-1, the J gene TRBJ2-6; TRBD1 might be the D (5 bases). Germline loops: CDR1 SQVTM, CDR2 ANQGSEA. The CDR3 length is 16 residues. Trimming removed 8 bases from V and 0 bases from J, with 17 bases in between. The whole variable domain, filled in from reference TRBV29-1 and TRBJ2-6, reads SAVISQKPSRDICQRGTSLTIQCQVDSQVTMMFWYRQQPGQSLTLIATANQGSEATYESGFVIDKFPISRPNLTFSTLTVSNMSPEDSSIYLCSIQGAPGSGANVLTFGAGSRLTVL.

This clonotype was counted only a few times. This rearrangement joins TRBV2 to TRBJ2-2, with 8 bases matching TRBD1. V lost 6 bases and J lost 8; bases outside the gene matches: 5. Germline lookup yields CDR1 SNHLY and CDR2 FYNNEI. The CDR3 extends over 13 amino acids. The CDR3 protein is CASSGQGSGELFF. The DNA for the CDR3 is TGTGCCAGCAGCGGACAGGGATCAGGGGAGCTGTTTTTT.

This clonotype was seen repeatedly, ten times or more. The chain uses TRBV12-3 or TRBV12-4 and TRBJ2-7; D might be TRBD1 or TRBD2, each matching 5 bases. V gave up 6 bases and J gave up 4 bases, with 19 bases separating them. The CDR3 is 15 amino acids. The CDR3 coding sequence is TGTGCCAGCAGCCAAGTCCGGGACGTTAGTTACGAGCAGTACTTC. Translating it yields CASSQVRDVSYEQYF.

V is TRBV9 and J is TRBJ2-3; D perhaps matches TRBD2 (6 bases). The CDR3 covers 15 residues. Per germline, CDR1 SGDLS and CDR2 YYNGEE. V lost 1 base, J lost 0 bases, and 9 bases lay in between. CDR3 amino acids: CASSVTGTSTDTQYF. CDR3 coding DNA: TGTGCCAGCAGCGTAACCGGGACTAGCACAGATACGCAGTATTTT.

The V and J genes are TRBV29-1 and TRBJ2-1, with TRBD2 matching over 9 bases. This CDR3 is built from 15 residues. With 8 bases clipped from V and 7 bases from J, the junction kept 15 bases outside the gene matches. Looked up from germline, CDR1 is SQVTM and CDR2 is ANQGSEA. The CDR3 loop is CSLEAGGRGRNEQFF. The CDR3 DNA sequence: TGCAGCTTGGAGGCGGGGGGGCGTGGGAGGAATGAGCAGTTCTTC.

This clonotype was counted ten times or more. The chain is built from TRBV6-1 and TRBJ1-5, with D maybe TRBD1 (6 bases). The length of the CDR3 is 16 residues. Trimming shortened V by 6 bases and J by 2 bases, and 17 bases separated the two germline ends. Germline CDR1 reads MNHNS; CDR2 reads SASEGT. The CDR3: CASSPFTGRGNQPQHF. CDR3 nucleotide sequence: TGTGCCAGCAGCCCTTTTACAGGGAGAGGCAATCAGCCCCAGCATTTT.

This sequence joins TRBV4-3 and TRBJ2-4; D is possibly TRBD1 or TRBD2 (7 bases each). This CDR3 has 15 residues. The V and J ends lost 0 bases and 6 bases respectively, with 12 bases between them. CDR1 LGHNA and CDR2 YSLEER come from the germline V gene. This chain's CDR3 is CASSQDSRGGNIQYF. The CDR3 nucleotides read TGCGCCAGCAGCCAAGATAGCAGGGGGGGAAACATTCAGTACTTC.

This clonotype has a count of ten or more. The junction and the germline gene differ at one end; a read error may be behind it. This chain joins TRBV6-1 and TRBJ2-7, with 10 bases fitting TRBD1. Germline V CDR1 and CDR2: MNHNS, SASEGT. This CDR3 has 16 amino acids. The CDR3 DNA reads TGTGCCAGCAGAGAAGAAGGGACAGGGGAAGACGACGAGCAGTACTTC. Protein sequence: CASREEGTGEDDEQYF.

This clonotype was detected ten times or more. The chain carries TRBV6-5 and TRBJ2-5; TRBD2 matches at 8 bases. CDR1 and CDR2 (germline): MNHEY, SVGAGI. The CDR3 extends over 14 amino acids. J lost 3 bases, V lost 1 base, and 1 base had no gene match. The CDR3 sequence is CASSYLGLEETQYF. CDR3 bases: TGTGCCAGCAGTTACTTGGGACTAGAAGAGACCCAGTACTTC.

About this clonotype itself: This clone may be a read error of a much larger clone one base away. This chain joins TRBV6-4 and TRBJ1-5; no clear D. Germline CDR1 is MRHNA and CDR2 is SNTAGT. The CDR3 has 16 amino acids. CDR3 sequence: CASGDSETLWGQPQHF. CDR3 nucleotide sequence: TGTGCCAGCGGTGACTCGGAGACACTTTGGGGTCAGCCCCAGCATTTT.

V and J are TRBV7-6 and TRBJ1-2; maybe TRBD1 (5 bases). The CDR3 has 14 amino acids. Germline-derived CDR1 and CDR2 are SGHVS and FNYEAQ. V dropped 5 bases and J dropped 6 bases, with 16 bases sitting between them. CDR3 coding DNA: TGTGCCAGCAGCCCCATGGGCAGGGACCATGGCTACACCTTC. This translates into CASSPMGRDHGYTF.

This clonotype was picked up a small number of times. This chain connects TRBV25-1 to TRBJ2-7; D is tentatively TRBD1 or TRBD2 (5 bases each). CDR3 length: 14 amino acids. V lost 1 base to trimming and J lost 4 bases, with 11 bases between them. Germline CDR1 MGHDK, CDR2 SYGVNS. In DNA form, the CDR3 reads TGTGCCAGCAGTGAATCGAGGGGTTGGTACGAGCAGTACTTC. Translation: CASSESRGWYEQYF.

The chain recombines TRBV19 with TRBJ1-6, with 11 bases lining up with TRBD1. V shed 8 bases and J 9 bases; nucleotides not matched to a gene: 0. There are 12 residues in the CDR3. CDR1 and CDR2 from the germline V gene are LNHDA and SQIVND (reference sequence). The CDR3, as DNA: TGTGCCAGTGGGACAGGGGGTTCACCCCTCCACTTT. Its protein product is CASGTGGSPLHF.

The V and J genes are TRBV9 and TRBJ1-2; possible D gene TRBD1, 6 bases. V was cut by 3 bases and J by 3 bases, with 18 bases left in between. This CDR3 region has 16 residues. CDR1 SGDLS and CDR2 YYNGEE come from the germline V gene. Written as DNA, the CDR3 is TGTGCCAGCAGCGCTTACGACCACTCAGGGGACTATGGCTACACCTTC. It encodes CASSAYDHSGDYGYTF.

This clonotype has a count of ten or more. The chain links TRBV11-3 to TRBJ2-2; TRBD1 matches 10 bases. From germline, CDR1 is SGHNT and CDR2 YENEEA. This CDR3 has 15 amino acids. J was trimmed by 6 bases and V by 3 bases; bases with no gene match: 4. CDR3 sequence (DNA): TGTGCCAGCAGCTTGGGGACAGGGGAGGCCGGGGAGCTGTTTTTT. Amino acids: CASSLGTGEAGELFF.

This clonotype was counted ten times or more. The V gene is TRBV2, the J gene TRBJ2-1, with 7 nucleotides matching TRBD1. The trim removed 5 bases at V and 6 bases at J, leaving 1 base unmatched. This CDR3 contains 12 residues. From germline, CDR1 is SNHLY and CDR2 FYNNEI. This chain's CDR3 is CASSNRGNEQFF. In DNA form, the CDR3 reads TGTGCCAGCAGTAACAGGGGCAATGAGCAGTTCTTC.

This clonotype was detected many times. The gene calls are TRBV9 and TRBJ2-1; 9 nucleotides line up with TRBD2. This CDR3 is built from 14 residues. The V and J ends lost 3 bases and 8 bases, in that order; junction bases with no gene match: 6. Germline assignment: CDR1 SGDLS and CDR2 YYNGEE. The CDR3 nucleotides read TGTGCCAGCAGCGCGAGCGGGGGGCTGGATGAGCAGTTCTTC. Amino acids: CASSASGGLDEQFF.

The chain uses TRBV20-1 and TRBJ2-7, with TRBD1 matching 9 bases. Per germline, CDR1 DFQATT and CDR2 SNEGSKA (reference sequence). With 4 bases clipped from V and 2 bases from J, the junction kept 9 bases outside the gene matches. The CDR3 covers 15 residues. This CDR3 reads CSAKLRTGEAYEQYF. CDR3 coding DNA: TGCAGTGCTAAGCTCCGGACAGGGGAAGCCTACGAGCAGTACTTC.

For this clonotype: This may arise from a read error, as a much more abundant clone is one base away. The genes are TRBV5-6 and TRBJ1-1; TRBD1 matches 7 bases. This CDR3 region has 12 residues. CDR1 SGHDT and CDR2 YYEEEE come from the germline V gene. In nucleotides, the CDR3 is TGTGCCAGCGGGACAGCGGGTACTGAAGCTTCCTTT. As protein: CASGTAGTEASF.

V is TRBV3-1 and J is TRBJ1-1; no definite D call. Trimming left V 7 bases short and J 0 bases short, with 12 bases between. In germline, CDR1 is LGHDT, CDR2 YNNKEL (reference sequence). This CDR3 region has 14 residues. This chain's CDR3 is CASTPTSMNTEAFF. CDR3 nucleotide sequence: TGTGCCAGCACCCCGACAAGCATGAACACTGAAGCTTTCTTT.

On this clonotype: This may be a read error: a much more frequent sequence differs by one nucleotide. This chain uses TRBV6-1 with TRBJ2-1, with 10 bases matching TRBD2. The V gene end was trimmed by 5 bases and the J gene end by 7 bases; junction bases not matched to a gene: 8. Germline lookup yields CDR1 MNHNS and CDR2 SASEGT. The CDR3 consists of 15 residues. The DNA for the CDR3 is TGTGCCAGCAGTCCCCCAGCGGGGGGGCGTAATGAGCAGTTCTTC. It specifies CASSPPAGGRNEQFF.

In this sample, this clonotype turned up a few times. The genes are TRBV10-3 and TRBJ2-1; 8 nucleotides align to TRBD1. This CDR3 contains 15 residues. Losses at the gene ends were 7 bases for V and 0 bases for J; bases not matched to a gene: 5. The germline V gene encodes CDR1 ENHRY and CDR2 SYGVKD. The chain's CDR3 is CAINAGQASYNEQFF. The CDR3 DNA reads TGTGCCATCAACGCGGGACAGGCCTCCTACAATGAGCAGTTCTTC.

The chain uses TRBV5-1 and TRBJ1-2; 9 bases align to TRBD1. Germline assignment: CDR1 SGHRS and CDR2 YFSETQ. CDR3 size: 15 residues. J lost 3 bases, V lost 0 bases, and 3 bases had no gene match. The CDR3 loop reads CASSLGWTGDYGYTF. In nucleotides, the CDR3 is TGCGCCAGCAGCTTGGGGTGGACAGGGGACTATGGCTACACCTTC.

The chain links TRBV27 to TRBJ2-3; 10 bases fit TRBD1. V gave up 5 bases and J gave up 1 base; unmatched junction bases: 3. Germline CDR1 is MNHEY and CDR2 is SMNVEV (reference sequence). This CDR3 contains 15 residues. The CDR3 coding sequence is TGTGCCAGCAGTGCCGGGACAGGGGGCACAGATACGCAGTATTTT. This sequence encodes CASSAGTGGTDTQYF.